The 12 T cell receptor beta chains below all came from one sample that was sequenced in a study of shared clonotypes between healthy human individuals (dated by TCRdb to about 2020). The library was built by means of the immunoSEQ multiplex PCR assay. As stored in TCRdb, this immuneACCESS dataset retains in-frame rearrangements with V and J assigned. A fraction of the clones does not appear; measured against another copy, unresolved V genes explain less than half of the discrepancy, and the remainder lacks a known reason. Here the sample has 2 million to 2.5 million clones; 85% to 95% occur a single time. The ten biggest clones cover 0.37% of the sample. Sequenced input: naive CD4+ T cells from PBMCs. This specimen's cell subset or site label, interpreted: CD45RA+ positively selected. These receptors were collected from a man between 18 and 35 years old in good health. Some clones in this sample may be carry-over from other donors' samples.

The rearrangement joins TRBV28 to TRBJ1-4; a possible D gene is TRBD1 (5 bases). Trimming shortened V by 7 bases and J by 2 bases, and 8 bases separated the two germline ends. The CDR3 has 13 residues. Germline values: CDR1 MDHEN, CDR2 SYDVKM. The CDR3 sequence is CASTGATNEKLFF. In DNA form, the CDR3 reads TGTGCCAGCACCGGGGCGACTAATGAAAAACTGTTTTTT. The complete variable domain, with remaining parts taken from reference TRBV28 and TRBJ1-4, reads DVKVTQSSRYLVKRTGEKVFLECVQDMDHENMFWYRQDPGLGLRLIYFSYDVKMKEKGDIPEGYSVSREKKERFSLILESASTNQTSMYLCASTGATNEKLFFGSGTQLSVL.

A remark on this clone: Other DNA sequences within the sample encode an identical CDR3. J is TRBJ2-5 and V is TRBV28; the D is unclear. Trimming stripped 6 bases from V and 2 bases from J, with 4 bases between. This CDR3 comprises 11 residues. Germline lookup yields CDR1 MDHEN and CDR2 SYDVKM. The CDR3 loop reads CASRGQETQYF. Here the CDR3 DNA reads TGTGCCAGCAGGGGACAAGAGACCCAGTACTTC. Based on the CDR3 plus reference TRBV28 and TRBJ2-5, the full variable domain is DVKVTQSSRYLVKRTGEKVFLECVQDMDHENMFWYRQDPGLGLRLIYFSYDVKMKEKGDIPEGYSVSREKKERFSLILESASTNQTSMYLCASRGQETQYFGPGTRLLVL.

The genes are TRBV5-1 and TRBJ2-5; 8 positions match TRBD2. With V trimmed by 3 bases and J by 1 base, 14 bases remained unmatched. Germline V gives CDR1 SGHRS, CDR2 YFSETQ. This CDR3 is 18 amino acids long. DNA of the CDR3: TGCGCCAGCAGCTACGGTATAATGAGCGGGGGACTCCAAGAGACCCAGTACTTC. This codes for CASSYGIMSGGLQETQYF.

CDR3 sequence reads: CASSLARTGAGEKLFF. CDR3 in DNA: TGTGCCAGCAGCTTAGCGAGAACAGGGGCGGGTGAAAAACTGTTTTTT. This chain joins TRBV7-2 and TRBJ1-4; 7 bases agree with TRBD1. The germline CDR1 and CDR2 sequences are SGHTA and FQGNSA. V lost 0 bases to trimming and J lost 7 bases; unmatched junction nucleotides: 8. This CDR3 has 16 residues.

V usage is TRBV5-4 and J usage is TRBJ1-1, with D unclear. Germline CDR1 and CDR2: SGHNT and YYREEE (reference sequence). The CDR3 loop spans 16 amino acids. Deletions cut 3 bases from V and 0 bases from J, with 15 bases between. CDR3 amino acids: CASSSPSSGLNTEAFF. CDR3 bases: TGTGCCAGCAGCTCCCCTTCCTCCGGGCTGAACACTGAAGCTTTCTTT. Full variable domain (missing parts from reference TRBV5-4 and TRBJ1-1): ETGVTQSPTHLIKTRGQQVTLRCSSQSGHNTVSWYQQALGQGPQFIFQYYREEENGRGNFPPRFSGLQFPNYSSELNVNALELDDSALYLCASSSPSSGLNTEAFFGQGTRLTVV.

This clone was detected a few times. CDR3 nucleotide sequence: TGTGCCAGCAGTTTACTAGGACAGGGAATGAACACTGAAGCTTTCTTT. It yields the protein CASSLLGQGMNTEAFF. This sequence joins TRBV28 and TRBJ1-1, with 8 bases lining up with TRBD1. Germline V gives CDR1 MDHEN, CDR2 SYDVKM. J lost 0 bases, V lost 2 bases, and 5 bases had no gene match. CDR3 length: 16 amino acids.

The CDR3 region is CASGGVNSVAKNIQYF. CDR3 DNA: TGTGCCAGCGGGGGAGTGAATTCTGTAGCCAAAAACATTCAGTACTTC. This chain joins TRBV6-6 and TRBJ2-4, with D perhaps being TRBD1 or TRBD2 (5 bases each). CDR3 length: 16 amino acids. Germline loops: CDR1 MNHNY, CDR2 SVGAGI (reference sequence). V was cut by 8 bases and J by 0 bases, with 17 bases left in between.

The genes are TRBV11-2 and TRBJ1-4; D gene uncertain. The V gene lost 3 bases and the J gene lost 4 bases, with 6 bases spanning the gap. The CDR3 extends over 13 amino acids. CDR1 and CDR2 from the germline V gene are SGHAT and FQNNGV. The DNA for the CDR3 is TGTGCCAGCAGCTTCGACGGTAATGAAAAACTGTTTTTT. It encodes CASSFDGNEKLFF. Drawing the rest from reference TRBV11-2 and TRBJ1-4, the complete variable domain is EAGVAQSPRYKIIEKRQSVAFWCNPISGHATLYWYQQILGQGPKLLIQFQNNGVVDDSQLPKDRFSAERLKGVDSTLKIQPAKLEDSAVYLCASSFDGNEKLFFGSGTQLSVL.

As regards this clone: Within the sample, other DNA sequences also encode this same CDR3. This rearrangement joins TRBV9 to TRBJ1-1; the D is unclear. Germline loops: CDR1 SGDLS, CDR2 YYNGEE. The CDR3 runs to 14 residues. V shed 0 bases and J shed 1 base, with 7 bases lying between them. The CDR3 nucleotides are TGTGCCAGCAGCGTAGACTGGGGGAACACTGAAGCTTTCTTT. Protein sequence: CASSVDWGNTEAFF.

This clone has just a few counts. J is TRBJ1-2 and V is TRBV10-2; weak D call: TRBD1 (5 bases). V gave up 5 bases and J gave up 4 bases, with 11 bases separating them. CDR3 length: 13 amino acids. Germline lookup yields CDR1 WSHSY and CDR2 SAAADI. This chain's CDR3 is CASSPQGVYGYTF. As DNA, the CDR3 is TGCGCCAGCAGTCCGCAGGGAGTCTATGGCTACACCTTC.

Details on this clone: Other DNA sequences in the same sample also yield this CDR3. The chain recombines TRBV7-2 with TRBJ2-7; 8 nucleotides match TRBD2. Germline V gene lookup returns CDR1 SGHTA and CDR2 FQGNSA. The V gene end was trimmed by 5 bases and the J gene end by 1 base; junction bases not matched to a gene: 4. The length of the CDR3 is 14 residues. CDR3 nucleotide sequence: TGTGCCAGCAGCAGTACTAGCGGTTCCTACGAGCAGTACTTC. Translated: CASSSTSGSYEQYF.

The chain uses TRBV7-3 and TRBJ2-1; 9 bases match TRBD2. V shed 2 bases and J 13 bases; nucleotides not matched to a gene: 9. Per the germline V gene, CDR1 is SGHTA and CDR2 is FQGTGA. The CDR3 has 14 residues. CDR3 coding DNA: TGTGCCAGCAGCTTAGTAGCGGGAGATGTCCCACAGTTCTTC. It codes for CASSLVAGDVPQFF. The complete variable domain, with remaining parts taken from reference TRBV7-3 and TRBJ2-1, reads GAGVSQTPSNKVTEKGKYVELRCDPISGHTALYWYRQSLGQGPEFLIYFQGTGAADDSGLPNDRFFAVRPEGSVSTLKIQRTERGDSAVYLCASSLVAGDVPQFFGPGTRLTVL.